The source of this T cell receptor beta chain is a study of blood T cells in healthy people across ages. Study-level results: More naive CD4+ cells and higher diversity marked long-lived donors relative to aged donors.

This clonotype occurred many times. Antigen: not known. The second PCR ran about 7 to 12 cycles with a sample-barcoded 5' primer and J-beta primers. Using its own MiXCR run on the 5' RACE reads, TCRdb lists one record per CDR3 protein. The table records hundreds of thousands of distinct CDR3 sequences, approximately 31% of them present only once. The clonotype was recovered from a woman of 80 years or more in good health. Material: blood.

CDR3: CASGRSGGDEQFF. The CDR3 region has the DNA TGTGCTAGTGGCCGATCGGGGGGGGATGAGCAGTTCTTC. The J gene is TRBJ2-1, the V gene TRBV12-5, with TRBD2 identical over 8 bases. V dropped 6 bases and J dropped 8; count of bases not matched to a gene: 6. The germline V gene encodes CDR1 LGHNT and CDR2 FRNRAP. The CDR3 consists of 13 residues.